These T cell receptor beta chains were read from a single sample in a study of technical replicates of blood from four donors. The data were produced by immunoSEQ multiplex PCR, yet TCRdb's version contains in-frame clones alone and is incomplete. The sample has more than 65,000 clones, more than 85% seen once. Sequenced material: T cells isolated from PBMCs. These receptors were obtained from a human donor in good health. The CDR3 runs from the conserved cysteine through the conserved F or W. The order of the fields is J gene, D gene, clone size, V gene, CDR3 protein, CDR3 DNA. A D gene is named only where the DNA matches it firmly. The size of a clone is reported for some rows only, either as once, few or many, or as a class for expanded clones.

j_call: TRBJ2-3
d_call: TRBD1
clone_size: once
v_call: TRBV9
cdr3_aa: CASSVVGTAQTTQYF
cdr3_nt: TGTGCCAGCAGCGTAGTTGGGACAGCACAGACTACGCAGTATTTT

j_call: TRBJ2-7
d_call: .
clone_size: .
v_call: TRBV28
cdr3_aa: CASSLETTGPLYEQYF
cdr3_nt: TGTGCCAGCAGTTTAGAAACCACAGGCCCCCTATACGAGCAGTACTTC

j_call: TRBJ1-2
d_call: TRBD1
clone_size: .
v_call: TRBV9
cdr3_aa: CASSVGAGGYGYTF
cdr3_nt: TGTGCCAGCAGCGTAGGGGCAGGGGGCTATGGCTACACCTTC

j_call: TRBJ1-1
d_call: TRBD1
clone_size: .
v_call: TRBV7-3
cdr3_aa: CASSGFDRGGTEAFF
cdr3_nt: TGTGCCAGCAGCGGATTCGACAGGGGTGGGACTGAAGCTTTCTTT

j_call: TRBJ1-2
d_call: .
clone_size: .
v_call: TRBV4-3
cdr3_aa: CASSQEEGAFLNYGYTF
cdr3_nt: TGCGCCAGCAGCCAGGAAGAGGGCGCGTTTTTGAACTATGGCTACACCTTC

j_call: TRBJ2-3
d_call: TRBD2
clone_size: .
v_call: TRBV5-1
cdr3_aa: CASSPVTSGSRDTQYF
cdr3_nt: TGCGCCAGCAGCCCCGTCACTAGCGGGAGTCGGGATACGCAGTATTTT

j_call: TRBJ2-1
d_call: .
clone_size: .
v_call: TRBV9
cdr3_aa: CASSSRGGAIYNEQFF
cdr3_nt: TGTGCCAGCAGCAGCCGAGGGGGAGCTATCTACAATGAGCAGTTCTTC

j_call: TRBJ2-3
d_call: TRBD2
clone_size: .
v_call: TRBV6-5
cdr3_aa: CASSYSLAGVEDTQYF
cdr3_nt: TGTGCCAGCAGTTACTCACTAGCGGGAGTGGAAGATACGCAGTATTTT

j_call: TRBJ2-5
d_call: TRBD2
clone_size: .
v_call: TRBV6-5
cdr3_aa: CATFPPGGETQYF
cdr3_nt: TGTGCCACCTTTCCACCCGGGGGGGAGACCCAGTACTTC

j_call: TRBJ2-1
d_call: .
clone_size: .
v_call: TRBV6-5
cdr3_aa: CASSYVGSKQFF
cdr3_nt: TGTGCCAGCAGTTACGTCGGTAGCAAGCAGTTCTTC

j_call: TRBJ2-2
d_call: TRBD2
clone_size: .
v_call: TRBV6-5
cdr3_aa: CASSPTGGPGELFF
cdr3_nt: TGTGCCAGCAGTCCGACGGGGGGGCCCGGGGAGCTGTTTTTT

j_call: TRBJ2-7
d_call: .
clone_size: .
v_call: TRBV10-2
cdr3_aa: CASRDMGYEQYF
cdr3_nt: TGCGCCAGCCGGGACATGGGCTACGAGCAGTACTTC

j_call: TRBJ2-7
d_call: TRBD2
clone_size: .
v_call: TRBV11-2
cdr3_aa: CASSTRAGALYEQYF
cdr3_nt: TGTGCCAGCAGCACCAGAGCGGGAGCCCTCTACGAGCAGTACTTC

j_call: TRBJ1-2
d_call: .
clone_size: .
v_call: TRBV21-1
cdr3_aa: CASSSPTVYYGYTF
cdr3_nt: TGTGCCAGCAGCTCCCCGACAGTTTACTATGGCTACACCTTC

j_call: TRBJ2-2
d_call: TRBD1
clone_size: .
v_call: TRBV18
cdr3_aa: CASSPSRDRGISGELFF
cdr3_nt: TGTGCCAGCTCACCGAGCCGGGACAGGGGAATATCCGGGGAGCTGTTTTTT

j_call: TRBJ1-2
d_call: .
clone_size: .
v_call: TRBV28
cdr3_aa: CATLRQEWDGYTF
cdr3_nt: TGTGCCACCTTAAGACAGGAATGGGATGGCTACACCTTC

j_call: TRBJ1-1
d_call: .
clone_size: .
v_call: TRBV11-2
cdr3_aa: CASSPSANTEAFF
cdr3_nt: TGTGCCAGCAGCCCGAGCGCGAACACTGAAGCTTTCTTT

j_call: TRBJ1-2
d_call: TRBD1
clone_size: .
v_call: TRBV18
cdr3_aa: CASSPRGQRGYTF
cdr3_nt: TGTGCCAGCTCACCAAGGGGGCAGAGGGGCTACACCTTC

j_call: TRBJ2-3
d_call: .
clone_size: .
v_call: TRBV18
cdr3_aa: CASSSYMADYTDTQYF
cdr3_nt: TGTGCCAGCTCCTCCTATATGGCGGATTACACAGATACGCAGTATTTT

j_call: TRBJ2-1
d_call: .
clone_size: .
v_call: TRBV11-2
cdr3_aa: CASSFPGVDEQFF
cdr3_nt: TGTGCCAGCAGCTTCCCGGGAGTGGATGAGCAGTTCTTC

j_call: TRBJ2-3
d_call: TRBD2
clone_size: .
v_call: TRBV7-2
cdr3_aa: CASRTLLAGVTDTQYF
cdr3_nt: TGTGCCAGCAGAACCCTTCTAGCGGGAGTCACAGATACGCAGTATTTT

j_call: TRBJ2-7
d_call: TRBD2
clone_size: .
v_call: TRBV9
cdr3_aa: CASSVRAGSDEQYF
cdr3_nt: TGTGCCAGCAGCGTAAGAGCGGGATCTGACGAGCAGTACTTC

j_call: TRBJ2-7
d_call: .
clone_size: .
v_call: TRBV5-6
cdr3_aa: CASSRGIWQYF
cdr3_nt: TGTGCCAGCAGTCGGGGTATATGGCAGTACTTC

j_call: TRBJ2-2
d_call: TRBD1
clone_size: .
v_call: TRBV7-6
cdr3_aa: CASSPRTGDYTGELFF
cdr3_nt: TGTGCCAGCAGCCCCAGGACAGGGGACTACACCGGGGAGCTGTTTTTT

j_call: TRBJ2-7
d_call: TRBD2
clone_size: .
v_call: TRBV4-1
cdr3_aa: CASSPHGDGEGYEQYF
cdr3_nt: TGCGCCAGCAGCCCCCACGGGGATGGGGAGGGGTACGAGCAGTACTTC

j_call: TRBJ2-7
d_call: TRBD1
clone_size: once
v_call: TRBV19
cdr3_aa: CASSIDWTGTYEQYF
cdr3_nt: TGTGCCAGTAGTATAGATTGGACAGGGACCTACGAGCAGTACTTC

j_call: TRBJ1-3
d_call: .
clone_size: .
v_call: TRBV18
cdr3_aa: CASSPRAESNSGNTIYF
cdr3_nt: TGTGCCAGCTCACCACGGGCAGAGTCGAACTCTGGAAACACCATATATTTT

j_call: TRBJ2-7
d_call: .
clone_size: .
v_call: TRBV15
cdr3_aa: CATSRESLTTYEQYF
cdr3_nt: TGTGCCACCAGCAGAGAATCACTGACTACCTACGAGCAGTACTTC

j_call: TRBJ1-1
d_call: .
clone_size: .
v_call: TRBV11-2
cdr3_aa: CASSSLGYGKTEAFF
cdr3_nt: TGTGCCAGCAGCTCCCTCGGGTACGGGAAAACTGAAGCTTTCTTT

j_call: TRBJ2-2
d_call: TRBD2
clone_size: .
v_call: TRBV2
cdr3_aa: CASVAYRLAGGLNTGELFF
cdr3_nt: TGTGCCAGCGTAGCGTACAGACTAGCGGGAGGTTTGAACACCGGGGAGCTGTTTTTT

j_call: TRBJ1-5
d_call: .
clone_size: .
v_call: TRBV5-1
cdr3_aa: CASSITGNSNQPQHF
cdr3_nt: TGCGCCAGCAGCATAACGGGAAATAGCAATCAGCCCCAGCATTTT

j_call: TRBJ1-2
d_call: .
clone_size: once
v_call: TRBV5-4
cdr3_aa: CASSLAGSRGYTF
cdr3_nt: TGTGCCAGCAGCTTAGCAGGGTCGCGGGGCTACACCTTC

j_call: TRBJ2-7
d_call: .
clone_size: once
v_call: TRBV9
cdr3_aa: CASSVDLGEVPVRPYEQYF
cdr3_nt: TGTGCCAGCAGCGTAGACTTAGGGGAAGTTCCTGTCCGACCCTACGAGCAGTACTTC

j_call: TRBJ2-3
d_call: TRBD2
clone_size: .
v_call: TRBV13
cdr3_aa: CASSPAGNLAGVPDTQYF
cdr3_nt: TGTGCCAGCAGCCCGGCGGGCAACTTAGCGGGTGTACCAGATACGCAGTATTTT

j_call: TRBJ2-1
d_call: .
clone_size: once
v_call: TRBV6-4
cdr3_aa: CAIINIGMSSYNEQFF
cdr3_nt: TGTGCCATCATAAACATCGGGATGAGCTCCTACAATGAGCAGTTCTTC

j_call: TRBJ2-7
d_call: .
clone_size: once
v_call: TRBV5-6
cdr3_aa: CASSFDTGEQYF
cdr3_nt: TGTGCCAGCAGCTTCGACACCGGCGAGCAGTACTTC

j_call: TRBJ2-2
d_call: TRBD2
clone_size: .
v_call: TRBV5-4
cdr3_aa: CASSLGVLAGGPGTGELFF
cdr3_nt: TGTGCCAGCAGCTTGGGAGTACTAGCGGGAGGGCCGGGCACCGGGGAGCTGTTTTTT

j_call: TRBJ1-2
d_call: .
clone_size: once
v_call: TRBV30
cdr3_aa: CAWSADRNYGYTF
cdr3_nt: TGTGCCTGGAGTGCTGACAGAAACTATGGCTACACCTTC

j_call: TRBJ1-4
d_call: .
clone_size: .
v_call: TRBV28
cdr3_aa: CASSFGTNEKLFF
cdr3_nt: TGTGCCAGCAGTTTCGGGACTAATGAAAAACTGTTTTTT

j_call: TRBJ1-3
d_call: .
clone_size: .
v_call: TRBV28
cdr3_aa: CASDSFRDNRNTIYF
cdr3_nt: TGTGCCAGCGATTCGTTCCGGGACAACCGAAACACCATATATTTT

j_call: TRBJ2-5
d_call: .
clone_size: .
v_call: TRBV6-5
cdr3_aa: CASSSSETQYF
cdr3_nt: TGTGCCAGCAGTTCTAGCGAGACCCAGTACTTC

j_call: TRBJ2-5
d_call: .
clone_size: once
v_call: TRBV13
cdr3_aa: CASSLGFPREETQYF
cdr3_nt: TGTGCCAGCAGCTTAGGTTTCCCACGGGAAGAGACCCAGTACTTC

j_call: TRBJ1-1
d_call: TRBD1
clone_size: .
v_call: TRBV4-3
cdr3_aa: CASSQKGAWAEAFF
cdr3_nt: TGCGCCAGCAGCCAAAAGGGGGCCTGGGCTGAAGCTTTCTTT

j_call: TRBJ2-2
d_call: .
clone_size: .
v_call: TRBV9
cdr3_aa: CASSPRTTNTGELFF
cdr3_nt: TGTGCCAGCAGCCCCCGGACAACGAACACCGGGGAGCTGTTTTTT

j_call: TRBJ1-3
d_call: .
clone_size: .
v_call: TRBV9
cdr3_aa: CASSTGSSGNTIYF
cdr3_nt: TGTGCCAGCAGCACCGGGAGCTCTGGAAACACCATATATTTT

j_call: TRBJ2-1
d_call: TRBD2
clone_size: .
v_call: TRBV6-1
cdr3_aa: CANSALAGAYNEQFF
cdr3_nt: TGTGCCAACAGTGCCCTAGCGGGGGCATACAATGAGCAGTTCTTC

j_call: TRBJ2-2
d_call: .
clone_size: .
v_call: TRBV5-6
cdr3_aa: CASSLGQDHGELFF
cdr3_nt: TGTGCCAGCAGCTTGGGGCAGGATCACGGGGAGCTGTTTTTT

j_call: TRBJ1-2
d_call: .
clone_size: .
v_call: TRBV6-5
cdr3_aa: CASSYSIGRRHYGYTF
cdr3_nt: TGTGCCAGCAGTTACTCGATAGGTCGCAGGCACTATGGCTACACCTTC

j_call: TRBJ2-2
d_call: TRBD2
clone_size: once
v_call: TRBV11-3
cdr3_aa: CASSDPIPSGSSGELFF
cdr3_nt: TGTGCCAGCAGCGACCCAATCCCTAGCGGGAGTTCCGGGGAGCTGTTTTTT

j_call: TRBJ2-3
d_call: .
clone_size: .
v_call: TRBV9
cdr3_aa: CASSVGQDTQYF
cdr3_nt: TGTGCCAGCAGCGTAGGTCAGGATACGCAGTATTTT

j_call: TRBJ2-1
d_call: .
clone_size: .
v_call: TRBV7-7
cdr3_aa: CASSLDGGSENEQFF
cdr3_nt: TGTGCCAGCAGCTTAGATGGAGGGTCTGAAAATGAGCAGTTCTTC

j_call: TRBJ2-1
d_call: .
clone_size: .
v_call: TRBV9
cdr3_aa: CASSEGGGPNEQFF
cdr3_nt: TGTGCCAGCAGCGAAGGAGGAGGGCCTAATGAGCAGTTCTTC